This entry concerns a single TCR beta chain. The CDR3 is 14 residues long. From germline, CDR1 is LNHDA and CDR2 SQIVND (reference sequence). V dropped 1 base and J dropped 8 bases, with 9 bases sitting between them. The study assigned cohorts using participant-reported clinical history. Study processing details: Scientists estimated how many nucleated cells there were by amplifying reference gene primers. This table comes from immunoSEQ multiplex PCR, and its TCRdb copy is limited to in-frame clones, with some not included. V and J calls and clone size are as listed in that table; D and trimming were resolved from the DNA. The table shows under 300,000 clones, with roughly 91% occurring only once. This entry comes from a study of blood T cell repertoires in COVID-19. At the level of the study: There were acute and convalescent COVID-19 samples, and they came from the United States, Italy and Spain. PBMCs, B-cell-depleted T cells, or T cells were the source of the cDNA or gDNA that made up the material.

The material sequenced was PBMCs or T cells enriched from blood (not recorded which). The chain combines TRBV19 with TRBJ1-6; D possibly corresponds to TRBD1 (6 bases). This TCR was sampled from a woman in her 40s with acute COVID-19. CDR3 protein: CASSIAGVDSPLHF. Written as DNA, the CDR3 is TGTGCCAGTAGTATAGCAGGGGTCGATTCACCCCTCCACTTT.